This TCR beta chain was captured by sequencing in a study of STAT5B mutations in CD4+ large granular lymphocyte leukemia. Study-level points and caveats: Compared with healthy controls (2/35), patient top clones favored TRBV06 (8/27). Patient CD4-sorted repertoires stayed more clonal than healthy ones after leukemic-clone removal.

This CDR3 comprises 12 residues. Per the germline V gene, CDR1 is SQVTM and CDR2 is ANQGSEA. Trimming removed 7 bases from V and 4 bases from J, with 13 bases in between. Healthy controls were blood donor buffy coats. In the original analysis: A productive frequency of 2.59 x 10-5 was the lowest detectable. TCRdb keeps only in-frame clones here, not all; method: immunoSEQ multiplex PCR. The V and J calls and the clone size are those of that table, but D and trimming were determined from the DNA. Of over 35,000 clones listed, roughly 81% were seen once; the top ten hold less than 4%. For this clone: Its target is not known.

The TCR sequence derives from a human donor in good health. The sample was CD4+ T cells from blood buffy coats. V gene TRBV29-1 combines with J gene TRBJ2-5; the D gene is possibly TRBD2 (5 bases). The CDR3 region is CSGRGGAETQYF. The CDR3 bases are TGCAGCGGAAGAGGAGGCGCAGAGACCCAGTACTTC.